Listed below are T cell receptor beta chains from one sample, sequenced in a study of technical replicates of blood from a few donors. Here immunoSEQ multiplex PCR was the method, and the copy in TCRdb shows in-frame clones only, minus some. The sample consists of about 93,000 clones, approximately 95% of them appearing once. Sequences were obtained from T cells isolated from PBMCs. All receptors derive from a human donor in good health. Both conserved end residues are part of each CDR3. D genes are given only for firm matches. Size tells how often a clone was seen (once, few, many) or the class of an expanded clone, and some rows leave it out.

-,-,TRBJ2-2,TRBV28,TGTGCCAGCACCCTCCAGGGGTTGGCCGGGGAGCTGTTTTTT,CASTLQGLAGELFF
TRBD2,-,TRBJ2-7,TRBV7-9,TGTGCCAGCAGCTTACTAGCGGGGAACTACGAGCAGTACTTC,CASSLLAGNYEQYF
-,-,TRBJ1-1,TRBV10-3,TGTGCCATCAGTGACTTACAAGGCGGGACTGAAGCTTTCTTT,CAISDLQGGTEAFF
TRBD2,-,TRBJ2-5,TRBV4-2,TGTGCCAGCAGCCCCCCCCGGGCGGGAGGGCAAGAGACCCAGTACTTC,CASSPPRAGGQETQYF
TRBD2,-,TRBJ2-1,TRBV27,TGTGCCAGCAGCCAGATAGCGGGAGGACGGGAGCAGTTCTTC,CASSQIAGGREQFF
-,-,TRBJ2-5,TRBV30,TGTGCCTTAGAGCGGGGGACAGGGTGGGGTGGGACCCAGTACTTC,CALERGTGWGGTQYF
-,-,TRBJ1-5,TRBV7-6,TGTGCCAGCACCCATACGGGTCAGCCCCAGCATTTT,CASTHTGQPQHF
TRBD1,-,TRBJ2-7,TRBV7-6,TGTGCCAGCAGCCCCCAGGACAGGGCCGAGCAGTACTTC,CASSPQDRAEQYF
-,-,TRBJ2-2,TRBV18,TGTGCCAGCTCACCTACTAGAAGTCTAGCTACCGGGGAGCTGTTTTTT,CASSPTRSLATGELFF
TRBD1,once,TRBJ1-3,TRBV6-6,TGTGCCAGCAGTCCTACAGGGGTCGAAAACACCATATATTTT,CASSPTGVENTIYF
-,-,TRBJ1-2,TRBV27,TGTGCCAGCAGTTTATTCAACGCGGGGGATGGCTACACCTTC,CASSLFNAGDGYTF
-,-,TRBJ2-5,TRBV7-7,TGTGCTAGTGGGAGCATGGGTGTGGAGACCCAGTACTTC,CASGSMGVETQYF
TRBD2,-,TRBJ2-4,TRBV11-2,TGTGCCAGCAGCTTAGACCGGCGTTTTCTAGCGGGGGGTAAAGTGAACATTCAGTACTTC,CASSLDRRFLAGGKVNIQYF
-,once,TRBJ1-3,TRBV2,TGTGCCAGCGCGGGGTTGACCGACAGCGGAAACACCATATATTTT,CASAGLTDSGNTIYF
-,-,TRBJ2-7,TRBV7-2,TGTGCCAGCAGCTTAGCACGCAGGGACGAGCAGTACTTC,CASSLARRDEQYF
TRBD1,-,TRBJ1-1,TRBV28,TGTGCCAGCAGACAGACTGGGACAGAAATTGAAGCTTTCTTT,CASRQTGTEIEAFF
TRBD2,-,TRBJ2-1,TRBV5-6,TGTGCCAGCAGCTCGACTAGCGGGGCGGGGAATGAGCAGTTCTTC,CASSSTSGAGNEQFF
-,-,TRBJ1-5,TRBV29-1,TGCAGCGCTGGAGATCGAGGCAATCAGCCCCAGCATTTT,CSAGDRGNQPQHF
-,once,TRBJ1-2,TRBV2,TGTGCCAGCAGGAAGGCTCAGGGGAACAACTATGGCTACACCTTC,CASRKAQGNNYGYTF
TRBD2,-,TRBJ2-5,TRBV5-1,TGCGCCAGCAGCTTGGGAGGGACTAGCCCAGAGACCCAGTACTTC,CASSLGGTSPETQYF
-,once,TRBJ1-3,TRBV29-1,TGCAGCGTTGAAGATCGCCGTCGGGGAGCTGGAAACACCATATATTTT,CSVEDRRRGAGNTIYF
TRBD2,-,TRBJ2-2,TRBV7-9,TGTGCCAGCAGCCCCGGGACTAGGGCGGTCACCGGGGAGCTGTTTTTT,CASSPGTRAVTGELFF
TRBD2,-,TRBJ2-3,TRBV7-9,TGTGCCAGCAGACATACGCTCGGGAGGAGCACAGATACGCAGTATTTT,CASRHTLGRSTDTQYF
-,-,TRBJ1-2,TRBV6-1,TGTGCCAGCAGTGAACCACAGTCTAACTATGGCTACACCTTC,CASSEPQSNYGYTF
-,few,TRBJ1-1,TRBV30,TGTGCCTGGAGACGCCTCAGGGAGGGCACTGAAGCTTTCTTT,CAWRRLREGTEAFF
-,-,TRBJ1-2,TRBV6-5,TGTGCCAGCAGCCGTACGCCAGGGAGGGGCTATGGCTACACCTTC,CASSRTPGRGYGYTF
TRBD1,-,TRBJ2-7,TRBV27,TGTGCCAGCAGTTTCCGCTTTGCCCGGGACAGGGGACCGGGGGAGCAGTACTTC,CASSFRFARDRGPGEQYF
TRBD1,-,TRBJ2-1,TRBV6-5,TGTGCCAGCAGCCGACAGGGGAGCAATGAGCAGTTCTTC,CASSRQGSNEQFF
-,-,TRBJ2-7,TRBV5-6,TGTGCCAGCAGCTTGGTGTCAGGGTTACCCTTCCACGAGCAGTACTTC,CASSLVSGLPFHEQYF
TRBD2,-,TRBJ2-7,TRBV28,TGTGCCAGCAGTTTTAAGGGGCTAGCGGGATACGAGCAGTACTTC,CASSFKGLAGYEQYF
TRBD2,-,TRBJ2-3,TRBV28,TGTGCCAGCACGCTCCGGGGGGGCCTTACAGATACGCAGTATTTT,CASTLRGGLTDTQYF
-,-,TRBJ2-2,TRBV7-6,TGTGCCAGCAGCTTAAGCGGCGGGGAGCTGTTTTTT,CASSLSGGELFF
-,once,TRBJ1-1,TRBV27,TGTGCCAGCTTCTTCTGGGCGGGACGGAACACTGAAGCTTTCTTT,CASFFWAGRNTEAFF
-,-,TRBJ2-1,TRBV29-1,TGCAGCGTTGAAGCGGGGGGCGGCTACAATGAGCAGTTCTTC,CSVEAGGGYNEQFF
-,-,TRBJ1-4,TRBV19,TGTGCCAGTAGTGATCGGGACACGGGGAATGAAAAACTGTTTTTT,CASSDRDTGNEKLFF
-,-,TRBJ1-1,TRBV7-2,TGTGCCAGCAGCTTATTCGGAGAGAACACTGAAGCTTTCTTT,CASSLFGENTEAFF
TRBD1,-,TRBJ1-1,TRBV28,TGTGCCAGCAGGTATAACAGGGGAGAGGAGCCTGAAGCTTTCTTT,CASRYNRGEEPEAFF
TRBD1,-,TRBJ1-5,TRBV12-5,TGTGCTAGTGGTATTGCACCCGGGACAGGGGGTCAGCCCCAGCATTTT,CASGIAPGTGGQPQHF
TRBD2,-,TRBJ2-7,TRBV5-1,TGCGCCAGCAGATTACTAGCGGGGGAGACCTACGAGCAGTACTTC,CASRLLAGETYEQYF
-,-,TRBJ1-2,TRBV28,TGTGCCAGTGTGGACAGACTGCCTGGCTACACCTTC,CASVDRLPGYTF
-,-,TRBJ1-6,TRBV6-6,TGTGCCAGCAGTTACTCAGAGCGTAATTCACCCCTCCACTTT,CASSYSERNSPLHF
-,-,TRBJ1-5,TRBV28,TGTGCCAGCAGTTCCCTAGGAGATTATAGCAATCAGCCCCAGCATTTT,CASSSLGDYSNQPQHF
TRBD2,-,TRBJ2-5,TRBV4-1,TGCGCCAGCAGCCCCACACCGGGACTAGTGGTTGGTAGTGGAGAGACCCAGTACTTC,CASSPTPGLVVGSGETQYF
-,-,TRBJ2-3,TRBV28,TGTGCCAGCAGTTTATCGGGACTACATAAGGGGGGGATCGGGCAGTATTTT,CASSLSGLHKGGIGQYF
-,-,TRBJ2-7,TRBV28,TGTGCCAGCAGTCCTGGCCCGGGACTGGGCTCCTACGAGCAGTACTTC,CASSPGPGLGSYEQYF
-,-,TRBJ2-1,TRBV6-5,TGTGCCAGCAGGCGGGTGGGCAATGAGCAGTTCTTC,CASRRVGNEQFF
TRBD1,once,TRBJ1-5,TRBV7-9,TGTGCCAGCAGGCGACAGGGCGGCAATCAGCCCCAGCATTTT,CASRRQGGNQPQHF
-,-,TRBJ2-3,TRBV28,TGTGCCAGCAGTTTTGGAGCGGATAGCACAGATACGCAGTATTTT,CASSFGADSTDTQYF
TRBD2,few,TRBJ2-5,TRBV27,TGTGCCAGCAGCGGGAGGGCAGGGGCCCAAGAGACCCAGTACTTC,CASSGRAGAQETQYF
TRBD1,-,TRBJ2-3,TRBV6-1,TGTGCCAGCAGGTTCTGGGACAGGTACACAGATACGCAGTATTTT,CASRFWDRYTDTQYF
-,-,TRBJ1-6,TRBV29-1,TGCAGCACTTCGGACAGTAATAATTCACCCCTCCACTTT,CSTSDSNNSPLHF
TRBD2,-,TRBJ2-7,TRBV7-6,TGTGCCAGCAGCCCGGGGGGTGAGCAGTACTTC,CASSPGGEQYF
-,-,TRBJ1-4,TRBV28,TGTGCCAGCAGTCTCCCCCCGAATGAAAAACTGTTTTTT,CASSLPPNEKLFF
-,-,TRBJ2-5,TRBV6-1,TGTGCCAGCAGTGATTTCGGGGAGACCCAGTACTTC,CASSDFGETQYF
TRBD1,once,TRBJ1-2,TRBV4-1,TGCGCCAGCAGCCAACCGCCCAGGGGGCCTGATGGCTACACCTTC,CASSQPPRGPDGYTF
TRBD1,once,TRBJ2-7,TRBV29-1,TGCAGCGTTGGACAGGGGGCATCCTACGAGCAGTACTTC,CSVGQGASYEQYF